Sequencing of this T cell receptor (beta chain) was carried out in a study of PD-1 blockade in classical Hodgkin lymphoma. Whole-study context: A 3 mg/kg intravenous dose of nivolumab was received by patients every 2 weeks.

General study results and limits: Complete responders matched newly diagnosed patients in baseline diversity. By C4D1 there was a significant rise in CD4+ TCR diversity but not in CD8+ TCR diversity. Reported baseline diversity: healthy donors highest, relapsed/refractory patients lowest.

Clones were sequenced by immunoSEQ multiplex PCR, and TCRdb holds only the in-frame ones, with some missing. The table includes some 10,000 clones, almost 85% detected once. Every patient was affected by relapse after autologous stem cell transplantation, while exposure to brentuximab vedotin was not uniform. Applied to thawed PBMCs, magnetic negative selection was the method used to isolate CD8+ T cells. The CDR3 loop spans 14 amino acids. V was trimmed by 3 bases and J by 6 bases, leaving 15 bases between them. Looked up from germline, CDR1 is SGHNT and CDR2 is YYREEE (reference sequence). Note on this clone: Its matching antigen is unknown.

The TCR sequence derives from a human donor with classical Hodgkin lymphoma. The sequences come from CD8+ T cells from blood, collected at baseline. The rearrangement uses TRBV5-4 and TRBJ1-2; tentatively, D is TRBD1 (6 bases). The CDR3: CASSYEGGGHGYTF. In DNA form, the CDR3 reads TGTGCCAGCAGCTATGAGGGGGGGGGCCATGGCTACACCTTC. Full variable domain (rest looked up from reference TRBV5-4 and TRBJ1-2): ETGVTQSPTHLIKTRGQQVTLRCSSQSGHNTVSWYQQALGQGPQFIFQYYREEENGRGNFPPRFSGLQFPNYSSELNVNALELDDSALYLCASSYEGGGHGYTFGSGTRLTVV.